This TCR beta chain was recovered during a study of T cells in women clearing cervical HPV infection. Study overall: Only a few women had HLA typing results available.

The length of the CDR3 is 13 residues. CDR1 and CDR2 (germline): SGHAT, FQNNGV. Trimming took off 3 bases at V and 1 base at J, with 6 bases between the two ends. As regards this clone: The CDR3 end is not reached by the read, which stops 3 residues before it; the germline J gene fills it in.

TCR beta CDR3 amplified by multiplex PCR from about 1200 ng genomic DNA. Only in-frame clones appear in the TCRdb table, and some are missing; sequencing was by immunoSEQ multiplex PCR. The sample holds fewer than 30,000 clones. Sequenced: blood buffy coat. The TCR originated in a woman aged 18-69 years with a cervical HPV16 infection that either progressed to CIN3+ or cleared (not recorded which). This chain joins TRBV11-2 and TRBJ1-1; possibly TRBD1 for D (5 bases). The CDR3: CASSLTENTEAFF. The CDR3 DNA, read in part, is TGTGCCAGCAGCTTGACAGAGAACACTGAA.